This T cell receptor beta chain was identified in a study of blood T cell repertoires in COVID-19 (TCRdb year 2020). About the study as a whole: The collaborator samples originated in the United States, Italy and Spain and spanned the acute and convalescent phases of COVID-19. The prospective study material was composed of cDNA or gDNA derived from T cells, B-cell-depleted T cells, or PBMCs. Deeply sampled blood TCRbeta repertoires from subjects exposed to, actively infected with, or recovered from COVID-19 were included in the dataset. The repertoires were released in a freely available public database meant as a resource for research on the immune response to SARS-CoV-2. The samples were drawn from two sources: the first 160 participants of the ongoing ImmuneRACE study, and 1,000 to 1,500 subjects contributed by 6 global collaborators. The sample metadata nearly always contained a de-identified subject ID, COVID-19 status, age in years and sex. Where HLA class I and class II types were available, the types were taken from metadata supplied by the sample provider, not from assay-based typing. General conclusions and limits of the study: The amount of clinical and demographic metadata varied by source and participant and was provided uncurated.

At one collaborating source in Seattle, patients were enrolled during active infection and were followed longitudinally through the course of disease. Each collaborating institution followed its own protocols to collect whole blood in K2EDTA tubes. For TCRbeta analysis, collaborator samples were shipped as frozen whole blood, as isolated PBMCs, or as DNA extracted from either sample type. Spanning cysteine to phenylalanine, the CDR3 consists of 16 amino acids. Of the read, only the CDR3 DNA is kept; its 48 bases are in frame from base 1. After removal of 2 bases from V and 6 bases from J, the junction retains 7 bases not matched to a gene. CDR1 SGHTA and CDR2 FQGTGA are derived from the germline V gene. TCRbeta CDR3 regions were amplified from genomic DNA by means of the immunoSEQ Assay, a bias-controlled multiplex PCR. On the authors' methods: Within the assay, amplification of reference gene primers was used to estimate how many nucleated cells each sample contained. Sequence reads were collapsed and filtered to measure the absolute abundance of every unique TCRbeta CDR3 rearrangement. For each sample, productive Simpson clonality was calculated as the square root of Simpson's diversity index over productive rearrangements. The table comes from immuneACCESS by way of TCRdb, which keeps in-frame sequences with V and J called. Part of the clones is missing from these tables; in studies checked, under half for an unresolved V gene and the rest for unknown reasons. The V and J calls and clone size are taken from that table; D and trimming were inferred from the DNA. This sample lists about 200,000 clones; roughly 80% were detected once. The biggest ten clones account for 8% to 10% of the sample.

Turning to this clone: Its target antigen remains unknown. Per-base qualities were not stored, and no clone one base away is much larger.

This TCR came from a woman of 80 years or more with COVID-19, enrolled during active disease. The sample comprised peripheral blood. The chain couples TRBV7-3 to TRBJ2-1, and 10 bases in between align with TRBD2. The sequence in DNA is TGTGCCAGCAGCTTAGAGGTCCCTAGCGGGGGCAATGAGCAGTTCTTC. This is translated as CASSLEVPSGGNEQFF.